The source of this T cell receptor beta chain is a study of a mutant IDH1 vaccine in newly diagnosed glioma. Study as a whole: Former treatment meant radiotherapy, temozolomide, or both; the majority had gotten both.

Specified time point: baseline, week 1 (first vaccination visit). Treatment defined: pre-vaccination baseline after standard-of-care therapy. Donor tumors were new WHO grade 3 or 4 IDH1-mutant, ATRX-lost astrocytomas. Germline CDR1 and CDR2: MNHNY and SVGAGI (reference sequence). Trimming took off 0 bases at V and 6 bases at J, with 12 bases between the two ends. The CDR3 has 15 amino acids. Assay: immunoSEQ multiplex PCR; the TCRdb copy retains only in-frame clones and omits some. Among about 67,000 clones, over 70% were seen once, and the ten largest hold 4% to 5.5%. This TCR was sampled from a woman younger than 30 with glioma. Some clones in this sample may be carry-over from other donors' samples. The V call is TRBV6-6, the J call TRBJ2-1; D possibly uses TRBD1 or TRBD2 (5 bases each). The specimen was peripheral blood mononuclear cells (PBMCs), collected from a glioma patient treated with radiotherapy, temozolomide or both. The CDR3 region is CASSYSGGGLNEQFF. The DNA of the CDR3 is TGTGCCAGCAGTTACTCTGGGGGTGGACTCAATGAGCAGTTCTTC.